This T cell receptor (beta chain) was captured by sequencing in a study of blood T cell repertoires in COVID-19. Study-level background: From the United States, Italy and Spain came samples of acute and convalescent COVID-19. T cells, B-cell-depleted T cells, or PBMCs provided the cDNA or gDNA that served as material.

This clone was found once. The CDR3 is made up of 14 amino acids. J gave up 4 bases and V 3 bases, and 6 bases lay outside the gene matches. Germline assignment: CDR1 KGHSH and CDR2 LQKENI. Methods used by the authors: Reference gene primers were amplified, and this amplification served to estimate nucleated cell counts. Here immunoSEQ multiplex PCR was the method, and the copy in TCRdb shows in-frame clones only, minus some. The V and J calls and clone size are taken from that table; D and trimming were inferred from the DNA. The data show around 100,000 clones, about 83% seen once. The chain carries TRBV18 and TRBJ2-7; 7 bases agree with TRBD2. The sample taken for sequencing was peripheral blood. The clonotype comes from a human donor in a cohort sampled during active COVID-19. This CDR3 reads CASSPEGGKYEQYF. The CDR3 nucleotides read TGTGCCAGCTCACCGGAGGGAGGGAAGTACGAGCAGTACTTC.